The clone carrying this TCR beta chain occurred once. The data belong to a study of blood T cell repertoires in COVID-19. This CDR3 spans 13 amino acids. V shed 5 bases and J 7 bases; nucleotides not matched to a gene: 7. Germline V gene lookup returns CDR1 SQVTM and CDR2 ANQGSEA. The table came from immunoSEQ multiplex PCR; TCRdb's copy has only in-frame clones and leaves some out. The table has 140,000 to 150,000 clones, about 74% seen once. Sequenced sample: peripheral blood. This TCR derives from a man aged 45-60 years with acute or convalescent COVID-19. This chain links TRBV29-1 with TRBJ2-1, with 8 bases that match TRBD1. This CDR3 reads CSVMQGARNEQFF. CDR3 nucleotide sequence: TGCAGCGTTATGCAGGGGGCGCGGAATGAGCAGTTCTTC.